The present TCR beta chain was sequenced within a study of T-cell reconstitution after alpha-beta-depleted transplantation in children. As it was prepared, the TCRbeta library received unique molecular identifiers. MiXCR, applied by TCRdb to the PCR reads, yields one record per CDR3 protein. The sample carries roughly 590,000 distinct CDR3 sequences, roughly 17% recorded once. This clonotype came up many times. The sample in question was PBMCs from the stem cell graft donor, obtained from the stem cell graft. The sequence came from a human donor who donated a stem cell graft to a child with acute myeloid leukemia.

The CDR3 coding sequence is TGTGCCAGCACCGAAGGAAACACCATATATTTT. This translates into CASTEGNTIYF. The chain links TRBV6-6 to TRBJ1-3; D call uncertain. The V and J ends lost 7 bases and 4 bases respectively, with 5 bases between them. CDR3 length equals 11 residues. Per germline, CDR1 MNHNY and CDR2 SVGAGI (reference sequence).